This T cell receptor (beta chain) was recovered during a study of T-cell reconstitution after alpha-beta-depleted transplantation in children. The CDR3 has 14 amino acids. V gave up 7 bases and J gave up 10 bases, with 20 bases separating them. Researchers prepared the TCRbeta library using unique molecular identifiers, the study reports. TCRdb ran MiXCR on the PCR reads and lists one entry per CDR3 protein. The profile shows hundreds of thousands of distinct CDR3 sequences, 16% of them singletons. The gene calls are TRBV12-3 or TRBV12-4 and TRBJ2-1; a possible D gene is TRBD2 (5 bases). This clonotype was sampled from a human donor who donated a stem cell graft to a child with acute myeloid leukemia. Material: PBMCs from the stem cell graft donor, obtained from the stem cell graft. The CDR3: CASTRPPGNGEQFF. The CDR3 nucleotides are TGTGCCAGCACCCGACCTCCGGGGAATGGGGAGCAGTTCTTC.